These 3 T cell receptor beta chains came from one sample sequenced in a study of T cells after yellow fever vaccination. TCRdb redid the calling of the 5' RACE reads with MiXCR, one entry per CDR3 protein. Of some 350,000 distinct CDR3 sequences in the sample, roughly 4.3% are singletons; the top ten hold approximately 25%. Sequencing was performed on PBMCs, taken 5 days after the yellow fever booster vaccination. These TCRs come from a man younger than 35 who received the YFV17D yellow fever vaccine.

This clonotype has a handful of counts. V and J are TRBV2 and TRBJ1-1; no reliable D call. The CDR3 is 14 residues long. Trimming took 7 bases from V and 2 from J, leaving 14 bases between them. Germline CDR1 SNHLY, CDR2 FYNNEI. For the CDR3, the DNA is TGTGCCAGCAATAGAGTAGGAGGAAACACTGAAGCTTTCTTT. Translated: CASNRVGGNTEAFF.

The chain has TRBV27 and TRBJ1-2, with TRBD1 identical over 7 bases. The ends lost 4 bases at V and 7 bases at J; junction bases unmatched: 9. Germline values: CDR1 MNHEY, CDR2 SMNVEV (reference sequence). CDR3 size: 14 residues. The CDR3 here is CASSYEGAVGGYTF. In nucleotides, the CDR3 is TGTGCCAGCAGTTATGAGGGGGCAGTCGGTGGCTACACCTTC.

This clonotype was detected many times. The rearrangement links TRBV7-2 to TRBJ1-1; D possibly corresponds to TRBD1 (6 bases). V was shortened by 5 bases and J by 8 bases, with 21 bases between the two germline ends. This CDR3 comprises 15 residues. Per the germline V gene, CDR1 is SGHTA and CDR2 is FQGNSA. CDR3 loop: CASSIVGLTGTEAFF. The CDR3, as DNA: TGTGCCAGCAGCATAGTGGGTCTCACGGGGACAGAAGCTTTCTTT.